Listed below are T cell receptor beta chains from one sample, sequenced in a study of blood T cell repertoires in COVID-19. Sequenced by immunoSEQ multiplex PCR; TCRdb stores in-frame clones only, minus some. The table has nearly 200,000 clones, about nine tenths seen once. The specimen sequenced was peripheral blood. The receptors here all came from a woman between 65 and 79 years old with acute or convalescent COVID-19. CDR3s include the opening cysteine and the closing phenylalanine or tryptophan. D genes are given only for firm matches. Where a row states a size, it is once, few, many or the class of an expanded clone; other rows omit it.

V	length	J	D	size	DNA	CDR3
TRBV5-1	11	TRBJ2-7	-	-	TGCGCCAGATGCCTGGGCTTCGAGCAGTACTTC	CARCLGFEQYF
TRBV7-6	15	TRBJ2-1	TRBD2	-	TGTGCCAGCAGCCGAACTAGCGGGGGGTACAATGAGCAGTTCTTC	CASSRTSGGYNEQFF
TRBV7-2	17	TRBJ2-4	TRBD2	once	TGTGCCAGCAGCCTCCCCAGCGACGGGAGGTCCAAAAACATTCAGTACTTC	CASSLPSDGRSKNIQYF
TRBV2	15	TRBJ2-3	-	-	TGTGCCAGCAGTGAGACAGAGAGATCCACAGATACGCAGTATTTT	CASSETERSTDTQYF
TRBV5-6	13	TRBJ1-2	-	-	TGTGCCAGCAGCGGTCTTGGAGGCTATGGCTACACCTTC	CASSGLGGYGYTF
TRBV18	14	TRBJ1-5	-	once	TGTGCCAGCTCACCAGGGCTTAGCAATCAGCCCCAGCATTTT	CASSPGLSNQPQHF
TRBV18	16	TRBJ2-7	TRBD1	-	TGTGCCAGCTCCCCTCCCGACAGGGCTTCCTCCTACGAGCAGTACTTC	CASSPPDRASSYEQYF
TRBV7-9	15	TRBJ2-5	TRBD1	-	TGTGCCAGCAGCCAGATCGACAGGCCAGGGGGGACCCAGTACTTC	CASSQIDRPGGTQYF
TRBV10-1	15	TRBJ1-5	-	-	TGCGCCAGCAGTGAGGGGGGGTGGGCCGGACAGCCCCAGCATTTT	CASSEGGWAGQPQHF
TRBV24-1	17	TRBJ2-1	-	-	TGTGCCACCAGTGATTCCCCGGGAGTACGTTCCTACAATGAGCAGTTCTTC	CATSDSPGVRSYNEQFF
TRBV28	17	TRBJ2-1	TRBD2	-	TGTGCCAGCAGTTCACCAGCGGGAGAGGATTCCTACAATGAGCAGTTCTTC	CASSSPAGEDSYNEQFF
TRBV10-3	16	TRBJ2-7	TRBD1	-	TGTGCCATCAGTGAGTCGAGGGACAGGGCTAACCACGAGCAGTACTTC	CAISESRDRANHEQYF
TRBV5-6	17	TRBJ2-4	TRBD1	-	TGTGCCAGCAGCTTATACGGACAGGGGGCTTCCAAAAACATTCAGTACTTC	CASSLYGQGASKNIQYF